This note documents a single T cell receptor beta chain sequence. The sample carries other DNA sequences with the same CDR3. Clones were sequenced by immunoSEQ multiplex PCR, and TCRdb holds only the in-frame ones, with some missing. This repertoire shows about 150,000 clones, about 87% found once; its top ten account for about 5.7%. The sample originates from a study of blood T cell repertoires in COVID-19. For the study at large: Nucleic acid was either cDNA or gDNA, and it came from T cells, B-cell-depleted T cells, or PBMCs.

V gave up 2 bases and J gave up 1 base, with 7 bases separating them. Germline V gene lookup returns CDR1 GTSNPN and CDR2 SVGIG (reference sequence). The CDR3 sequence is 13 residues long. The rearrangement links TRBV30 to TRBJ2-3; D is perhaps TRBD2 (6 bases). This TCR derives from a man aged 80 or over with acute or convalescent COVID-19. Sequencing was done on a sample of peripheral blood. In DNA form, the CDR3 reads TGTGCCTGGAGTCCGGGGGGCACAGATACGCAGTATTTT. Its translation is CAWSPGGTDTQYF.